This TCR beta chain originates from a study of T cells in Graves' hyperthyroidism and ophthalmopathy. Overall study results and limits: The majority of expanded thyroid clonotypes above 0.001 also appeared in blood. By a 13 V-J model, ophthalmopathy was set apart from stable hyperthyroidism. It was a median about 7.1 months before onset that the model predicted ophthalmopathy.

This clonotype has just a few counts. Its antigen remains unknown. RNA transcripts served as the template for amplifying TCR beta CDR3 regions. RT-PCR in the first round (using the HTBI primer set) targeted the TCR CDR3. TCRdb passed the multiplex PCR reads through MiXCR, listing each CDR3 protein once. The data contain some 700,000 distinct CDR3 sequences, 17% of them singletons. Sequenced material: blood. This TCR was sampled from a man over 45 with Graves' hyperthyroidism.

The CDR3 bases are TGTGCCAGCAGTGAGGGACTAGCGGGGCACACCGGGGAGCTGTTTTTT. It translates to CASSEGLAGHTGELFF. The chain is built from TRBV12-3 or TRBV12-4 and TRBJ2-2; TRBD2 matches 13 bases. The CDR3 loop spans 16 amino acids. Germline trimming cut 5 bases from V and 3 bases from J; bases unmatched to any gene: 3.